This T cell receptor beta chain was identified in a study of regulatory T cells in long-lasting Graves disease. HTBI primers from iRepertoire and Arm-PCR of CDR3 regions yielded the TCR beta libraries. TCRdb used MiXCR to reprocess the multiplex PCR reads, holding one entry per CDR3 protein. The data show hundreds of thousands of distinct CDR3 sequences, less than 25% seen once. The time point: persistent/refractory GD, antithyroid drugs over 5 years with positive TRAb. PBMC-derived RNA was used for the TCR library. Germline CDR1 reads DFQATT; CDR2 reads SNEGSKA (reference sequence). This CDR3 comprises 14 residues. The ends were cut back, 0 bases at V and 5 bases at J, with 10 bases in the middle. At least ten counts were recorded for this clonotype.

The sample in question was peripheral blood mononuclear cells (PBMCs), obtained when the disease was refractory, from a patient treated with antithyroid drugs. The clonotype comes from a female donor with Graves disease. The chain employs TRBV20-1 and TRBJ1-4; no firm D call. The CDR3 is CSAREDVRNEKLFF. The CDR3 nucleotides read TGCAGTGCTAGAGAGGACGTGCGGAATGAAAAACTGTTTTTT.